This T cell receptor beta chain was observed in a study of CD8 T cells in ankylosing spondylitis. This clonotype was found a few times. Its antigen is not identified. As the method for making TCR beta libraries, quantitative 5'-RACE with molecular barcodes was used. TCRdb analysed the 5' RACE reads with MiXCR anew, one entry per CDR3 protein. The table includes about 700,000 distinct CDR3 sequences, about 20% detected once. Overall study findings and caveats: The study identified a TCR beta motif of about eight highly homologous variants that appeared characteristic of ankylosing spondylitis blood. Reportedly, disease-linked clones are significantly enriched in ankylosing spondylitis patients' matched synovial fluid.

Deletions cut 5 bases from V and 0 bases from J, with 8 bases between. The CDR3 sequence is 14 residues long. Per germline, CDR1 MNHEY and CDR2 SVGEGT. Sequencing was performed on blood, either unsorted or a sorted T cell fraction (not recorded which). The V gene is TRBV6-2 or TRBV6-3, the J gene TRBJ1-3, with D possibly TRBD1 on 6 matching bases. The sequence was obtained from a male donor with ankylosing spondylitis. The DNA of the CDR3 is TGTGCCAGCAGTCGACAGGCCTCTGGAAACACCATATATTTT. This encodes CASSRQASGNTIYF.